A selection of T cell receptor beta chains follows, all from one sample in a study of shared clonotypes between healthy human individuals. The assay was immunoSEQ multiplex PCR, and TCRdb's table has in-frame clones only and misses some. The sample has roughly 2,000,000 clones, 93% seen once. What was sequenced was naive CD8+ T cells from PBMCs. Source of these receptors: a man between 18 and 29 years old in good health. Some clones in this sample may be carry-over from other donors' samples. Both conserved end residues are part of each CDR3. D genes are given only for firm matches. Clone size appears in some rows only: once, few, many, or a class for an expanded clone.

13	NA	NA	TRBJ1-1	TRBV10-3	TGTGCCATCAGTGAGACCCTAGGGCCCGAAGCTTTCTTT	CAISETLGPEAFF
16	NA	NA	TRBJ2-1	TRBV27	TGTGCCAGCAGGGCAAACAGGGTTACGGGCAACAATGAGCAGTTCTTC	CASRANRVTGNNEQFF
16	TRBD1	NA	TRBJ2-5	TRBV27	TGTGCCAGCAGTTTATCCGGGACAGGGCCTCGGGAGACCCAGTACTTC	CASSLSGTGPRETQYF
14	TRBD1	NA	TRBJ1-3	TRBV7-9	TGTGCCAGCAGCGCCACAGGGGCAGGAAACACCATATATTTT	CASSATGAGNTIYF
12	NA	NA	TRBJ2-7	TRBV5-4	TGTGCCAGCAGCTTGGACGAGACCCACTGGTACTTC	CASSLDETHWYF
16	NA	NA	TRBJ2-1	TRBV4-1	TGCGCCAGCAGCCAAAAACTGGGACTTTCCTACAATGAGCAGTTCTTC	CASSQKLGLSYNEQFF
16	NA	NA	TRBJ1-6	TRBV28	TGTGCCAGCAGTCCCGTTGCCTTACGGGATAATTCACCCCTCCACTTT	CASSPVALRDNSPLHF
14	TRBD2	NA	TRBJ2-7	TRBV19	TGTGCCAGTAGTATAGCTAGCGGGAGCTACGAGCAGTACTTC	CASSIASGSYEQYF
16	NA	NA	TRBJ2-3	TRBV19	TGTGCCAGTAGTGGATACTTGCGTCCTGACACAGATACGCAGTATTTT	CASSGYLRPDTDTQYF
12	NA	NA	TRBJ2-7	TRBV21-1	TGTGCCAGCAGCGACAGGGACTACGAGCAGTACTTC	CASSDRDYEQYF
16	NA	NA	TRBJ2-5	TRBV7-3	TGTGCCAGCAGCTTTGTTTCCGGTTGGGAGACGGAGACCCAGTACTTC	CASSFVSGWETETQYF
15	NA	NA	TRBJ1-3	TRBV28	TGTGCCAGCAGTTTTTTACAGGGTCCGGGAAACACCATATATTTT	CASSFLQGPGNTIYF
16	TRBD2	once	TRBJ2-1	TRBV9	TGTGCCAGCAGCCCCTCCGGGACTAGCGGGTACAATGAGCAGTTCTTC	CASSPSGTSGYNEQFF
17	TRBD2	NA	TRBJ2-2	TRBV5-1	TGCGCCAGCAGCTTTGGAGGGGCTAGCGGAAACACCGGGGAGCTGTTTTTT	CASSFGGASGNTGELFF
12	NA	NA	TRBJ2-1	TRBV11-2	TGTGCCAGCAGCTTAGATGTCGGTGAGCAGTTCTTC	CASSLDVGEQFF
14	NA	NA	TRBJ1-2	TRBV7-9	TGTGCCGTAACCGGGACCGTAGACGACTATGGCTACACCTTC	CAVTGTVDDYGYTF
16	NA	NA	TRBJ2-7	TRBV5-4	TGTGCCAGCAGCTTTTACCAAAACAGGGATCCCTACGAGCAGTACTTC	CASSFYQNRDPYEQYF
13	NA	NA	TRBJ2-7	TRBV5-5	TGTGCCAGCAGCTTAGACATATGGGACGAGCAGTACTTC	CASSLDIWDEQYF
16	TRBD1	NA	TRBJ1-4	TRBV5-1	TGCGCCAGCAGCGGTGGGACAGTCCGAGTTAATGAAAAACTGTTTTTT	CASSGGTVRVNEKLFF
16	TRBD1	NA	TRBJ1-1	TRBV7-8	TGTGCCAGCAGCTTAGGGGGGACAGGCAAGAACACTGAAGCTTTCTTT	CASSLGGTGKNTEAFF
14	NA	NA	TRBJ2-7	TRBV7-2	TGTGCCAGCAGCCCGAGGGGTACAAGCTACGAGCAGTACTTC	CASSPRGTSYEQYF
17	TRBD1	NA	TRBJ2-5	TRBV14	TGTGCCAGCAGCCCCCGTGGGCTAACAGGGGTTCGAGAGACCCAGTACTTC	CASSPRGLTGVRETQYF
15	NA	NA	TRBJ2-1	TRBV6-1	TGTGCCAGCAGTGAACGGGAGTCCGCCTACAATGAGCAGTTCTTC	CASSERESAYNEQFF
16	NA	NA	TRBJ2-1	TRBV11-3	TGTGCCAGCAGCCCATCGGGACACCTATCCTACAATGAGCAGTTCTTC	CASSPSGHLSYNEQFF
15	TRBD1	NA	TRBJ1-2	TRBV19	TGTGCCAGTAGTGGAGGGACAGGGGACTACTATGGCTACACCTTC	CASSGGTGDYYGYTF
14	NA	NA	TRBJ2-1	TRBV10-1	TGCGCCAGTAGATGGGGGCAGGGCATAAATGAGCAGTTCTTC	CASRWGQGINEQFF
16	NA	NA	TRBJ2-2	TRBV13	TGTGCCAGCACTGTCGGGGGAGTAACACTCCCCGGGGAGCTGTTTTTT	CASTVGGVTLPGELFF
16	NA	once	TRBJ2-1	TRBV6-1	TGTGCCAGCAGTGAAGCGTGGAGGGGGAGGGCCAAAGAGCAGTTCTTC	CASSEAWRGRAKEQFF
16	NA	NA	TRBJ2-7	TRBV9	TGTGCCAGCAGCCCCACCCCCAGGACAGCCGACTACGAGCAGTACTTC	CASSPTPRTADYEQYF
16	NA	NA	TRBJ2-6	TRBV19	TGTGCCAGTAGTATAGCACAGATCTCTGGGGCCAACGTCCTGACTTTC	CASSIAQISGANVLTF
15	TRBD2	once	TRBJ2-7	TRBV19	TGTGCCAGTAGTCAAACGACTAGCCTGAGCTACGAGCAGTACTTC	CASSQTTSLSYEQYF
14	NA	NA	TRBJ2-7	TRBV18	TGTGCCAGCTCACCAGCGAGAGGGTTCTACGAGCAGTACTTC	CASSPARGFYEQYF
14	NA	NA	TRBJ2-7	TRBV5-1	TGCGCCAGCAGCTTGGGCGGCAGCTCCTACGAGCAGTACTTC	CASSLGGSSYEQYF